Presented here are 30 T cell receptor beta chains from one specimen sequenced in a study of regulatory T cells in long-lasting Graves disease. iRepertoire HTBI primers and Arm-PCR of CDR3 regions built TCR beta libraries. MiXCR was run by TCRdb on the multiplex PCR reads, yielding one entry per CDR3 protein. The top ten clones hold roughly a tenth of a sample with 450,000 to 600,000 distinct CDR3 sequences, about 14% of them seen once. Noted time point: newly diagnosed GD, antithyroid drugs for less than 3 months. The TCR library used RNA extracted from PBMCs. This same sample was also part of a study on T cells in Graves' hyperthyroidism and ophthalmopathy.

The sequencing used peripheral blood mononuclear cells (PBMCs), collected at new diagnosis, from a patient treated with antithyroid drugs. Receptors were obtained from a man aged 25 to 45 with Graves disease.

This clonotype was seen a handful of times. This chain joins TRBV5-4 and TRBJ2-3; 8 bases fit TRBD2. Germline CDR1 is SGHNT and CDR2 is YYREEE (reference sequence). The CDR3 extends over 19 amino acids. After removal of 3 bases from V and 1 base from J, the junction contained 16 bases not matched to a gene. CDR3 coding DNA: TGTGCCAGCAGCTCCCCCCCTGGGGGGAGAGCGGGAGGCACAGATACGCAGTATTTT. Translation gives CASSSPPGGRAGGTDTQYF. Complete variable domain (other parts from reference TRBV5-4 and TRBJ2-3): ETGVTQSPTHLIKTRGQQVTLRCSSQSGHNTVSWYQQALGQGPQFIFQYYREEENGRGNFPPRFSGLQFPNYSSELNVNALELDDSALYLCASSSPPGGRAGGTDTQYFGPGTRLTVL.

This clonotype appeared many times. The chain links TRBV12-3 or TRBV12-4 to TRBJ1-2; 9 bases are shared with TRBD1. The CDR3 contains 15 residues. V was clipped by 7 bases and J by 9 bases; unmatched bases: 15. CDR3 amino acids: CASTLAGQGVFRYTF. The CDR3 region has the DNA TGTGCCAGCACCTTGGCGGGACAGGGTGTATTTCGCTACACCTTC.

Turning to this clonotype: A read error may explain this, as a much larger clone is one base away. This chain's CDR3 is CASSTLQRNNEQFF. Here the CDR3 DNA reads TGTGCCAGCAGCACCCTCCAGCGCAACAATGAGCAGTTCTTC. This chain connects TRBV13 to TRBJ2-1; D is undetermined. This CDR3 region has 14 residues. Germline V gives CDR1 PRHDT, CDR2 FYEKMQ (reference sequence). V gave up 5 bases and J gave up 5 bases, with 13 bases separating them.

A remark on this clonotype: A read error is possible here, since a much larger clone lies one base away. The rearrangement uses TRBV3-1 and TRBJ2-7; 9 bases are a match to TRBD2. This CDR3 region has 16 residues. Germline trimming cut 4 bases from V and 3 bases from J; bases unmatched to any gene: 10. Germline V CDR1 and CDR2: LGHDT, YNNKEL (reference sequence). In DNA form, the CDR3 reads TGTGCCAGCAGCCCAGGGACTAGCAGGAGATTCTACGAGCAGTACTTC. As protein: CASSPGTSRRFYEQYF.

The CDR3 sequence is CASSAWDGTYEQYF. The CDR3 DNA sequence: TGTGCCAGCTCCGCTTGGGACGGTACCTACGAGCAGTACTTC. The chain links TRBV18 to TRBJ2-7; perhaps D is TRBD1 or TRBD2 (5 bases each). The ends were cut back, 6 bases at V and 2 bases at J, with 14 bases in the middle. This CDR3 has 14 amino acids. Per the germline V gene, CDR1 is KGHSH and CDR2 is LQKENI.

This clonotype was counted ten times or more. The rearrangement uses TRBV11-2 and TRBJ2-1; D unresolved. CDR3 size: 13 residues. Trimming stripped 1 base from V and 10 bases from J, with 11 bases between. CDR1 is SGHAT, CDR2 FQNNGV, per germline. The CDR3 sequence is CASSLVVRIEQFF. The CDR3 DNA follows: TGTGCCAGCAGCTTAGTAGTCCGAATCGAGCAGTTCTTC. The whole variable domain, remainder taken from reference TRBV11-2 and TRBJ2-1, is EAGVAQSPRYKIIEKRQSVAFWCNPISGHATLYWYQQILGQGPKLLIQFQNNGVVDDSQLPKDRFSAERLKGVDSTLKIQPAKLEDSAVYLCASSLVVRIEQFFGPGTRLTVL.

This clonotype has ten or more counts. J is TRBJ2-1 and V is TRBV10-3, with TRBD2 matching over 7 bases. Per the germline V gene, CDR1 is ENHRY and CDR2 is SYGVKD. V lost 4 bases, J lost 10 bases, and 13 bases stayed unmatched. CDR3 length: 15 amino acids. CDR3 sequence: CAISGGGPLKMEQFF. CDR3 in DNA: TGTGCCATCAGTGGGGGGGGTCCTTTGAAAATGGAGCAGTTCTTC.

This clonotype was observed a single time. The J gene is TRBJ1-4, the V gene TRBV18; D gene uncertain. Between the trimmed V and J ends, which lost 4 bases and 4 bases, there was a span of 13 bases. Germline V gives CDR1 KGHSH, CDR2 LQKENI. The CDR3 has 15 amino acids. CDR3 bases: TGTGCCAGCTCACTGAATGGATGGTATAATGAAAAACTGTTTTTT. This translates into CASSLNGWYNEKLFF. Using reference TRBV18 and TRBJ1-4 for the parts outside the CDR3, the full variable domain is NAGVMQNPRHLVRRRGQEARLRCSPMKGHSHVYWYRQLPEEGLKFMVYLQKENIIDESGMPKERFSAEFPKEGPSILRIQQVVRGDSAAYFCASSLNGWYNEKLFFGSGTQLSVL.

This clonotype appeared many times. CDR3 sequence (DNA): TGCAGTGCTAGCGACTCCGAGCGGGAGATGGGCGAGCAGTACTTC. Protein: CSASDSEREMGEQYF. This chain links TRBV20-1 with TRBJ2-7; 8 nucleotides match TRBD2. J lost 6 bases, V lost 3 bases, and 13 bases had no gene match. CDR3 length: 15 amino acids. Germline V CDR1 and CDR2: DFQATT, SNEGSKA (reference sequence).

The table lists this clonotype with many counts. V usage is TRBV28 and J usage is TRBJ2-3, with D perhaps matching TRBD2 (7 bases). The germline V and J ends were trimmed by 5 bases and 2 bases, with 14 bases remaining between them. The CDR3 runs 15 residues. From germline, CDR1 is MDHEN and CDR2 SYDVKM. The CDR3: CASSGGAGNTDTQYF. The CDR3 DNA sequence: TGTGCCAGCAGTGGGGGGGCGGGAAACACAGATACGCAGTATTTT. The full variable domain, in which reference TRBV28 and TRBJ2-3 provide the parts outside the CDR3, is DVKVTQSSRYLVKRTGEKVFLECVQDMDHENMFWYRQDPGLGLRLIYFSYDVKMKEKGDIPEGYSVSREKKERFSLILESASTNQTSMYLCASSGGAGNTDTQYFGPGTRLTVL.

This clonotype showed up many times. The chain is built from TRBV10-1 and TRBJ2-7, with TRBD1 matching over 8 bases. There are 14 residues in the CDR3. Germline V lookup: CDR1 WNHNN, CDR2 SYGVQD (reference sequence). Trimming removed 5 bases from V and 7 bases from J; junction bases left unmatched: 10. The CDR3 loop is CASSSTDRAGEQYF. The CDR3 DNA sequence: TGCGCCAGCAGTTCTACGGACAGGGCGGGTGAGCAGTACTTC.

V gene TRBV15 combines with J gene TRBJ2-7, with TRBD2 identical over 8 bases. CDR1 and CDR2 from the germline V gene are LNHNV and YYDKDF (reference sequence). With 4 bases clipped from V and 3 bases from J, the junction kept 8 bases outside the gene matches. The CDR3 covers 15 residues. CDR3 bases: TGTGCCACCAGCAACCTACTAGCGGAACTCTACGAGCAGTACTTC. It translates to CATSNLLAELYEQYF.

This clonotype was counted at least ten times. The chain uses TRBV6-2 or TRBV6-3 and TRBJ2-3; TRBD2 agrees at 10 bases. The V and J ends lost 7 bases and 0 bases, in that order; junction bases with no gene match: 7. CDR3 size: 16 residues. Germline values: CDR1 MNHEY, CDR2 SVGEGT. The CDR3 protein is CASKGLAAPSTDTQYF. CDR3 sequence (DNA): TGTGCCAGCAAAGGACTAGCGGCACCCAGCACAGATACGCAGTATTTT.

The chain links TRBV7-9 to TRBJ1-1; a possible D gene is TRBD1 (5 bases). CDR3 length: 19 residues. Trimming pared 6 bases from V and 0 bases from J, leaving 26 bases between. The V gene's germline CDR1 is SEHNR and CDR2 FQNEAQ (reference sequence). CDR3 DNA sequence: TGTGCCAGCAGTTCGGCCTATTCACGGGGGAGTAGTATGAACACTGAAGCTTTCTTT. Translated: CASSSAYSRGSSMNTEAFF.

This clonotype was recorded many times. This rearrangement joins TRBV12-3 or TRBV12-4 to TRBJ1-2; D might be TRBD1 (6 bases). Trimming took 8 bases from V and 6 from J, leaving 13 bases between them. This CDR3 spans 12 amino acids. The DNA of the CDR3 is TGTGCCAGCCGCTCGGGGGCCCATGGCTACACCTTC. It is translated as CASRSGAHGYTF.

In this sample, this clonotype turned up a few times. The chain joins TRBV5-1 to TRBJ2-7, with a tentative D call TRBD2 (6 bases). Trimming left V 6 bases short and J 1 base short, with 8 bases between. Germline loops: CDR1 SGHRS, CDR2 YFSETQ. This CDR3 region has 12 residues. The CDR3 here is CASIGTSYEQYF. In DNA, the CDR3 is TGCGCCAGCATTGGGACTTCCTACGAGCAGTACTTC.

To note about this clonotype: With only one base between it and a far larger clone, this is likely a read error. The chain recombines TRBV28 with TRBJ2-7; D not resolved. V was trimmed by 5 bases and J by 5 bases, leaving 7 bases between them. Germline V gene sequence: CDR1 MDHEN, CDR2 SYDVKM. The CDR3 loop spans 11 amino acids. The CDR3 DNA reads as TGTGCCAGCAGTACTTACCACGAGCAGTACTTC. Its protein is CASSTYHEQYF. The full variable domain, completed using reference TRBV28 and TRBJ2-7, is DVKVTQSSRYLVKRTGEKVFLECVQDMDHENMFWYRQDPGLGLRLIYFSYDVKMKEKGDIPEGYSVSREKKERFSLILESASTNQTSMYLCASSTYHEQYFGPGTRLTVT.

This chain connects TRBV27 to TRBJ2-7; 9 bases align to TRBD1. Per germline, CDR1 MNHEY and CDR2 SMNVEV (reference sequence). The CDR3 has 15 amino acids. V was pared by 6 bases and J by 3 bases, with 9 bases of the junction left unmatched. The CDR3 DNA follows: TGTGCCAGCAGCGGACGGACAGGGGAGGACTACGAGCAGTACTTC. This encodes CASSGRTGEDYEQYF.

Ten or more counts support this clonotype. This chain uses TRBV11-2 with TRBJ2-5; D is ambiguous. Trimming stripped 7 bases from V and 2 bases from J, with 14 bases between. Germline CDR1 and CDR2: SGHAT and FQNNGV. The length of the CDR3 is 14 residues. This CDR3 reads CASNLGRVQETQYF. Here the CDR3 DNA reads TGTGCCAGCAACCTCGGTAGGGTACAAGAGACCCAGTACTTC. The whole variable domain, filled in from reference TRBV11-2 and TRBJ2-5, reads EAGVAQSPRYKIIEKRQSVAFWCNPISGHATLYWYQQILGQGPKLLIQFQNNGVVDDSQLPKDRFSAERLKGVDSTLKIQPAKLEDSAVYLCASNLGRVQETQYFGPGTRLLVL.

Of note for this clonotype: This may be a read error: a much more frequent sequence differs by one nucleotide. This chain joins TRBV5-1 and TRBJ2-7, with a possible D match to TRBD1 (6 bases). The germline CDR1 and CDR2 sequences are SGHRS and YFSETQ. CDR3 size: 16 residues. The ends were cut back, 0 bases at V and 4 bases at J, with 17 bases in the middle. Written as DNA, the CDR3 is TGCGCCAGCAGCTTGGTGCAGGGGCCCCCAGGGTACGAGCAGTACTTC. Protein product: CASSLVQGPPGYEQYF.

The chain has TRBV24-1 and TRBJ2-3; D perhaps matches TRBD2 (5 bases). Trimming removed 5 bases at V and 2 bases at J, with 31 bases between. The germline V gene encodes CDR1 KGHDR and CDR2 SFDVKD. The CDR3 totals 21 residues. CDR3 nucleotides: TGTGCCACCAGTGGCCCCATTTACGAGGGAGCACCCCGGGGAGACACAGATACGCAGTATTTT. Its protein is CATSGPIYEGAPRGDTDTQYF.

This clonotype came up a few times. J is TRBJ2-1 and V is TRBV29-1, with D unresolved. There are 13 residues in the CDR3. CDR1 is SQVTM and CDR2 is ANQGSEA in the germline V gene. V dropped 4 bases and J dropped 7 bases, with 14 bases sitting between them. CDR3 in amino acids: CSVVGLLQNEQFF. CDR3 DNA sequence: TGCAGCGTTGTCGGGCTCCTTCAGAATGAGCAGTTCTTC.

This clonotype was counted ten times or more. The chain combines TRBV27 with TRBJ1-2; TRBD1 might be the D (6 bases). CDR1 is MNHEY, CDR2 SMNVEV, per germline (reference sequence). V was cut by 5 bases and J by 4 bases, with 17 bases left in between. CDR3 length: 15 amino acids. CDR3 coding DNA: TGTGCCAGCAGTCCTTCCCGGACAGAGAGCTATGGCTACACCTTC. Protein: CASSPSRTESYGYTF.

Worth noting for this clonotype: With only one base between it and a far larger clone, this is likely a read error. V gene TRBV7-2 combines with J gene TRBJ1-2; no definite D call. V gave up 8 bases and J gave up 0 bases, with 13 bases separating them. CDR3 length: 14 amino acids. Germline lookup yields CDR1 SGHTA and CDR2 FQGNSA. CDR3 DNA: TGTGCCAGCTGCTCCCCAGACACTAACTATGGCTACACCTTC. Translated, it gives CASCSPDTNYGYTF. The whole variable domain, remainder taken from reference TRBV7-2 and TRBJ1-2, is GAGVSQSPSNKVTEKGKDVELRCDPISGHTALYWYRQSLGQGLEFLIYFQGNSAPDKSGLPSDRFSAERTGGSVSTLTIQRTQQEDSAVYLCASCSPDTNYGYTFGSGTRLTVV.

This clonotype was seen a few times. V gene TRBV20-1 combines with J gene TRBJ2-1; D uncertain. The germline V and J ends were trimmed by 0 bases and 0 bases, with 12 bases remaining between them. The CDR3 is 16 residues long. Germline CDR1 is DFQATT and CDR2 is SNEGSKA (reference sequence). The CDR3: CSARDRSDSSYNEQFF. For the CDR3, the DNA is TGCAGTGCTAGAGATAGGTCCGATAGCTCCTACAATGAGCAGTTCTTC.

The rearrangement links TRBV27 to TRBJ1-1; tentative D call: TRBD1 (6 bases). Germline CDR1 reads MNHEY; CDR2 reads SMNVEV (reference sequence). The V end was cut by 6 bases, the J end by 4 bases, with 15 bases between. The CDR3 is 14 amino acids. The CDR3 protein is CASRPLTGRTEAFF. The CDR3 region has the DNA TGTGCCAGCAGGCCCTTGACAGGTCGCACTGAAGCTTTCTTT.

This clonotype was counted ten times or more. The gene calls are TRBV11-2 and TRBJ2-1; D uncertain. V was shortened by 4 bases and J by 6 bases, with 19 bases between the two germline ends. Germline CDR1 reads SGHAT; CDR2 reads FQNNGV. The CDR3 spans 16 residues. CDR3 amino acids: CASSSRPRFEGNEQFF. The DNA for the CDR3 is TGTGCCAGCAGCTCCCGCCCTCGCTTTGAAGGCAATGAGCAGTTCTTC.

As concerns this clonotype: A single base is all that separates this from a far larger clone, so a read error is likely. This chain joins TRBV12-3 or TRBV12-4 and TRBJ2-1; no definite D call. This CDR3 comprises 13 residues. CDR3 nucleotide sequence: TGTGCCAGCAGTTTGTTAGTTGCAAGGGAACAGCTCTTC. Encoded protein: CASSLLVAREQLF.

This clonotype was seen at least ten times. The CDR3 loop is CASTPRAGFSYEQYF. As DNA, the CDR3 is TGTGCCAGCACCCCGAGGGCGGGGTTCTCCTACGAGCAGTACTTC. The rearrangement links TRBV6-1 to TRBJ2-7, with a possible D match to TRBD2 (6 bases). This CDR3 is built from 15 residues. Trimming took 7 bases from V and 0 from J, leaving 16 bases between them. CDR1 and CDR2 (germline): MNHNS, SASEGT.

As for this clonotype: A much larger clone differs by one base, so this may be a read error. The rearrangement links TRBV20-1 to TRBJ2-7; D possibly corresponds to TRBD2 (6 bases). The germline gives CDR1 DFQATT, CDR2 SNEGSKA (reference sequence). V was clipped by 3 bases and J by 7 bases, with 16 bases between them. CDR3 length: 13 residues. The chain's CDR3 is CSASSGSYNEQYF. The CDR3 nucleotides read TGCAGTGCTAGTAGCGGATCCTACAATGAGCAGTACTTC.